The 2 T cell receptor beta chains reported below all come from one sample, sequenced in a study of early T cells in non-severe SARS-CoV-2 infection. TCRdb re-called the 5' RACE reads through MiXCR, storing one row per CDR3 protein. The sample includes about 80,000 distinct CDR3 sequences, roughly an eighth of them seen just once. The sample comprised whole blood. All receptors come from an adult who was a healthcare worker with PCR-confirmed SARS-CoV-2 infection or an uninfected control (not recorded which).

In this sample, this clonotype turned up a few times. The chain couples TRBV5-1 to TRBJ1-2; D call uncertain. The V end was cut by 3 bases, the J end by 4 bases, with 10 bases between. There are 13 residues in the CDR3. Germline V gene data show CDR1 as SGHRS and CDR2 as YFSETQ. Written as DNA, the CDR3 is TGCGCCAGCAGCTCAGCCACCCGCTATGGCTACACCTTC. It is translated as CASSSATRYGYTF.

This clonotype was seen repeatedly, ten times or more. This chain uses TRBV20-1 with TRBJ2-1, with 7 bases identical to TRBD2. Germline assignment: CDR1 DFQATT and CDR2 SNEGSKA (reference sequence). V lost 6 bases to trimming and J lost 4 bases; unmatched junction nucleotides: 15. The CDR3 loop spans 16 amino acids. CDR3 bases: TGCAGTGCCGGGACTACCTCACCCTCCGGGTACAATGAGCAGTTCTTC. It specifies CSAGTTSPSGYNEQFF.